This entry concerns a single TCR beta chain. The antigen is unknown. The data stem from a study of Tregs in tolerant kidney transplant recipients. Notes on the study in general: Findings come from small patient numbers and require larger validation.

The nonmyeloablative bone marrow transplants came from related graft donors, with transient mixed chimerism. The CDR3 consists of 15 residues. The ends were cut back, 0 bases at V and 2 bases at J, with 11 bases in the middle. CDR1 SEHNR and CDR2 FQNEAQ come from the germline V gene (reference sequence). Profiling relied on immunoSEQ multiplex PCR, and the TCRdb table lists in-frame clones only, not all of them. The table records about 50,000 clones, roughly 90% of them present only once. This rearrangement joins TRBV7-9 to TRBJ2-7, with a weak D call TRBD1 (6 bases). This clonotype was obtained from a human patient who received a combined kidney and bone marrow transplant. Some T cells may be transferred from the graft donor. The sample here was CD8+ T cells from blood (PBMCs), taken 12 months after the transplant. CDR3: CASSLAAGVAYEQYF. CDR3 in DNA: TGTGCCAGCAGCTTAGCGGCAGGGGTGGCCTACGAGCAGTACTTC.